The next 12 T cell receptor beta chains were all read from a single sample in a study of blood T cells in healthy people across ages. A second PCR, run for roughly 7 to 11 cycles, used a sample-barcoded 5' primer plus a J-beta primer mix. One entry per CDR3 protein, called by TCRdb with MiXCR from the 5' RACE reads. The table shows roughly 1.5 million distinct CDR3 sequences, with approximately 39% occurring only once. Sequenced input: blood. These receptors were taken from a woman younger than 35 in good health.

The chain combines TRBV21-1 with TRBJ1-1; TRBD1 was called by the table and not checked on the DNA. TRBV21-1 is a listed pseudogene. CDR3 length: 18 residues. For the CDR3, the DNA is TGTGCCAGCAGCAAAGCCACACCGGGACAGGGGGGGAACACTGAAGCTTTCTTT. Amino acids: CASSKATPGQGGNTEAFF.

This clonotype was observed a few times. DNA of the CDR3: TGCAGTGCCAGGGACGGTTTCTACGAGCAGTACTTC. Translating gives CSARDGFYEQYF. The chain uses TRBV20-1 and TRBJ2-7; D may match TRBD1 or TRBD2 (5 bases each). Germline CDR1 and CDR2: DFQATT and SNEGSKA (reference sequence). V was pared by 6 bases and J by 3 bases, with 12 bases between. The length of the CDR3 is 12 residues.

The chain uses TRBV7-2 and TRBJ2-4; D is tentatively TRBD1 or TRBD2 (5 bases each). CDR3 size: 15 residues. From germline, CDR1 is SGHTA and CDR2 FQGNSA. The V gene lost 5 bases and the J gene lost 4 bases, with 15 bases spanning the gap. CDR3 nucleotide sequence: TGTGCCAGCAGCCCAGCGGCAGGGAGTAAAAACATTCAGTACTTC. This gives the protein CASSPAAGSKNIQYF.

In its sample, this clonotype was seen a few times. The J gene is TRBJ2-7, the V gene TRBV7-9; the D gene is possibly TRBD2 (6 bases). This CDR3 has 15 residues. The V gene's germline CDR1 is SEHNR and CDR2 FQNEAQ (reference sequence). Trimming pared 1 base from V and 2 bases from J, leaving 12 bases between. CDR3 region: CASSLEGTPPYEQYF. In nucleotides, the CDR3 is TGTGCCAGCAGCTTAGAAGGGACTCCTCCCTACGAGCAGTACTTC. The complete variable domain, with remaining parts taken from reference TRBV7-9 and TRBJ2-7, reads DTGVSQNPRHKITKRGQNVTFRCDPISEHNRLYWYRQTLGQGPEFLTYFQNEAQLEKSRLLSDRFSAERPKGSFSTLEIQRTEQGDSAMYLCASSLEGTPPYEQYFGPGTRLTVT.

In its sample, this clonotype was seen once. One base away lies a much larger clone, so this may be a sequencing read error. This sequence joins TRBV6-5 and TRBJ2-6; D possibly corresponds to TRBD1 (5 bases). The CDR3 extends over 15 amino acids. From germline, CDR1 is MNHEY and CDR2 SVGAGI. The CDR3, as DNA: TGTGCCAGCAGTTACTCAGGGGATGGGGCCAACGTCCCGACTTTC. Its protein product is CASSYSGDGANVPTF.

The CDR3 loop reads CAISERGFSYEQYF. The CDR3 DNA sequence: TGTGCCATCAGTGAGAGGGGCTTCTCCTACGAGCAGTACTTC. This sequence joins TRBV10-3 and TRBJ2-7; D might be TRBD1 (5 bases). V lost 2 bases and J 0 bases, leaving 8 bases between the germline ends. This CDR3 has 14 residues. The germline V gene has CDR1 ENHRY and CDR2 SYGVKD.

The chain links TRBV7-2 to TRBJ2-2; D is possibly TRBD2 (6 bases). CDR1 is SGHTA and CDR2 is FQGNSA in the germline V gene. The V end lost 7 bases, the J end lost 2 bases, and 14 bases lay between the germline ends. The CDR3 extends over 15 amino acids. The CDR3 is CASTRGGINTGELFF. CDR3 nucleotides: TGTGCCAGCACCCGGGGCGGGATTAACACCGGGGAGCTGTTTTTT. Based on the CDR3 plus reference TRBV7-2 and TRBJ2-2, the full variable domain is GAGVSQSPSNKVTEKGKDVELRCDPISGHTALYWYRQSLGQGLEFLIYFQGNSAPDKSGLPSDRFSAERTGGSVSTLTIQRTQQEDSAVYLCASTRGGINTGELFFGEGSRLTVL.

CDR3 sequence (DNA): TGTGCTAGTGGTTTGACCCGGAACTATGGCTACACCTTC. It translates to CASGLTRNYGYTF. The V call is TRBV12-5, the J call TRBJ1-2; D is unresolved. The CDR3 length is 13 residues. V was cut by 2 bases and J by 2 bases, with 6 bases left in between. From germline, CDR1 is LGHNT and CDR2 FRNRAP. The variable domain in full, with the rest retrieved from reference TRBV12-5 and TRBJ1-2, is DARVTQTPRHKVTEMGQEVTMRCQPILGHNTVFWYRQTMMQGLELLAYFRNRAPLDDSGMPKDRFSAEMPDATLATLKIQPSEPRDSAVYFCASGLTRNYGYTFGSGTRLTVV.

This clonotype has only a few counts. The V gene is TRBV6-1, the J gene TRBJ1-2; 7 positions match TRBD1. The CDR3 is 14 amino acids. Germline trimming cut 4 bases from V and 2 bases from J; bases unmatched to any gene: 4. Germline V gives CDR1 MNHNS, CDR2 SASEGT. CDR3 loop: CASSVTGPNYGYTF. The CDR3 DNA follows: TGTGCCAGCAGTGTGACAGGGCCGAACTATGGCTACACCTTC.

V is TRBV20-1 and J is TRBJ2-3; 8 bases fit TRBD2. Germline-derived CDR1 and CDR2 are DFQATT and SNEGSKA (reference sequence). Trimming took 2 bases from V and 0 from J; bases not matched to a gene: 7. This CDR3 region has 16 residues. The CDR3 nucleotides read TGCAGTGCTAGATGGCGGGAGCGGGGGAGCACAGATACGCAGTATTTT. Translated: CSARWRERGSTDTQYF.

This clonotype was seen only a few times. The chain links TRBV6-5 to TRBJ2-7, with 7 bases identical to TRBD2. The germline V gene encodes CDR1 MNHEY and CDR2 SVGAGI. Trimming at V came to 0 bases and at J to 1 base, leaving 3 bases not matched to a gene. This CDR3 region has 15 residues. Here the CDR3 DNA reads TGTGCCAGCAGTTACTCCTCGGGACTATCCTACGAGCAGTACTTC. Its protein is CASSYSSGLSYEQYF.

In its sample, this clonotype was seen once. This chain uses TRBV6-2 or TRBV6-3 with TRBJ1-6; TRBD1 matches at 7 bases. Germline-derived CDR1 and CDR2 are MNHEY and SVGEGT. The CDR3 consists of 13 residues. The V segment lost 6 bases and the J segment 7 bases; nucleotides outside the gene matches: 3. In DNA, the CDR3 is TGTGCCAGCAGCTGGGGACAGAATTCACCCCTCCACTTT. This gives the protein CASSWGQNSPLHF.